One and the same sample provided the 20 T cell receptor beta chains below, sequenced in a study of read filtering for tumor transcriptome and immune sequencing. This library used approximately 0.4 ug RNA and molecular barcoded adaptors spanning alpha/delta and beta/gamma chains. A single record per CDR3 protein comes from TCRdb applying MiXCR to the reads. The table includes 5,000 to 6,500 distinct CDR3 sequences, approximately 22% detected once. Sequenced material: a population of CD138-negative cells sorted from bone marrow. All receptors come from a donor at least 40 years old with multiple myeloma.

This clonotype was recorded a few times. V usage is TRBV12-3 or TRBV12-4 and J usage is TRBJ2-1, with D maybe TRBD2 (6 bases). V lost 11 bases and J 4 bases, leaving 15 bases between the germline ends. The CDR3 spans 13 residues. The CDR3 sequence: CAGIRTIYNEQFF. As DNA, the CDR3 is TGTGCCGGCATTCGGACTATTTACAATGAGCAGTTCTTC.

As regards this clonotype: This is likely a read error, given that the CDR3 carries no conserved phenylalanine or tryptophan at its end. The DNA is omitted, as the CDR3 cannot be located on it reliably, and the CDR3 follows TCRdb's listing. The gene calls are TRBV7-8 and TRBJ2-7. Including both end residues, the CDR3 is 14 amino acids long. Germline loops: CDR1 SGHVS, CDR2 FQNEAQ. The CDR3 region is CASSLAGVANERYS.

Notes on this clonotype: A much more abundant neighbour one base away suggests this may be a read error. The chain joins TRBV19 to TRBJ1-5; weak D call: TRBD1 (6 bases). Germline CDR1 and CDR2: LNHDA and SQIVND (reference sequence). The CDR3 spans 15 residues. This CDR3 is CACSVGARYNQPQHF. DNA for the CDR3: TGTGCCTGTAGCGTGGGGGCGCGGTACAATCAGCCCCAGCATTTT.

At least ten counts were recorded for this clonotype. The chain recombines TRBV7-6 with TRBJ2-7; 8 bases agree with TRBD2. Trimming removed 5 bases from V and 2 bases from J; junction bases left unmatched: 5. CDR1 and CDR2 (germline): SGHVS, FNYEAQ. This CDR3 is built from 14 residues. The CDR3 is CASSGGLGPYEQYF. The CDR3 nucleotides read TGTGCCAGCAGCGGGGGACTAGGCCCCTACGAGCAGTACTTC.

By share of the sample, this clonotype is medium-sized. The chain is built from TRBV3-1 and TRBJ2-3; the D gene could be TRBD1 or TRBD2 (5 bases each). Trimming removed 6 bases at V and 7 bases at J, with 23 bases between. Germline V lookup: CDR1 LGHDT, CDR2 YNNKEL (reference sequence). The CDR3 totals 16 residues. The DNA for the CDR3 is TGTGCCAGCAGTCAGAACCGGGACCGGCGAACAAATACGCAGTATTTT. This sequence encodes CASSQNRDRRTNTQYF.

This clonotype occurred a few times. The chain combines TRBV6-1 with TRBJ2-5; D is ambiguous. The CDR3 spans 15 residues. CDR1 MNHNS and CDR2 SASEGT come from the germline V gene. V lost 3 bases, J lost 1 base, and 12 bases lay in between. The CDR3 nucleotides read TGTGCCAGCAGTGATACCTCGTGGGCCCAAGAGACCCAGTACTTC. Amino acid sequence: CASSDTSWAQETQYF.

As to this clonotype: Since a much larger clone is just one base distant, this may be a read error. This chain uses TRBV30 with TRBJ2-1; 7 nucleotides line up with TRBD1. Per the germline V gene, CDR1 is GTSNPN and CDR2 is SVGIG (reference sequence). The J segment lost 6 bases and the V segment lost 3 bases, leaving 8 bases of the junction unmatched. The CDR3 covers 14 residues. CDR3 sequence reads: CAWRTGFSCNEQFF. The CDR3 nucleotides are TGTGCCTGGAGGACAGGGTTTTCGTGCAATGAGCAGTTCTTC. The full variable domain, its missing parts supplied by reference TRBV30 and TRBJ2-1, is SQTIHQWPATLVQPVGSPLSLECTVEGTSNPNLYWYRQAAGRGLQLLFYSVGIGQISSEVPQNLSASRPQDRQFILSSKKLLLSDSGFYLCAWRTGFSCNEQFFGPGTRLTVL.

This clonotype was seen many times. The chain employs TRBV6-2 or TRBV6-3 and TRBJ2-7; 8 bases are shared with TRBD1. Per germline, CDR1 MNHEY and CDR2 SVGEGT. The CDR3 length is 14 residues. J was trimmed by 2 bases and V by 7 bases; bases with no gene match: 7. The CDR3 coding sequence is TGTGCCAGCACCCAGACAGGGGATCCCTACGAGCAGTACTTC. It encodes CASTQTGDPYEQYF.

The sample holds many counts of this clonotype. The CDR3, as DNA: TGTGCCAGCCGAGGACAGGGTAGTCAGCCCCAGCATTTT. Its protein product is CASRGQGSQPQHF. The chain links TRBV27 to TRBJ1-5; TRBD1 agrees at 8 bases. CDR3 length equals 13 residues. V trimming: 8 bases; J trimming: 6 bases; junction bases outside the gene matches: 6. Germline CDR1 is MNHEY and CDR2 is SMNVEV (reference sequence).

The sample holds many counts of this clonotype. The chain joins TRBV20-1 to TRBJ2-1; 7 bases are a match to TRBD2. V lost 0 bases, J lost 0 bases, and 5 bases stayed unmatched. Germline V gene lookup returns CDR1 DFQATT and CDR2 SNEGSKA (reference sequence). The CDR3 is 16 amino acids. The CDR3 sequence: CSARDHGGSSYNEQFF. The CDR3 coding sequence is TGCAGTGCTAGAGATCACGGCGGGAGCTCCTACAATGAGCAGTTCTTC.

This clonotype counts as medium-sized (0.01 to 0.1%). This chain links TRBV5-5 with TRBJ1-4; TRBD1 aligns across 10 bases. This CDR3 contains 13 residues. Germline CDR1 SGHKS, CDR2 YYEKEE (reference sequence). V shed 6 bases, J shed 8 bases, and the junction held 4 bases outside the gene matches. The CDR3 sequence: CASKRDRGEKLFF. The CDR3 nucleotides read TGTGCCAGCAAGAGGGACAGGGGCGAAAAACTGTTTTTT.

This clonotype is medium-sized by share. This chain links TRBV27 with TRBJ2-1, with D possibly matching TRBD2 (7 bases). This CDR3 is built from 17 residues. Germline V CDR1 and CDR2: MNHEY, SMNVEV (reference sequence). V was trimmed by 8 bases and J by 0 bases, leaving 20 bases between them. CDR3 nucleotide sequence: TGTGCCAGCCTTTACAGAGGGGGAGGGTACTCCTACAATGAGCAGTTCTTC. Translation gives CASLYRGGGYSYNEQFF.

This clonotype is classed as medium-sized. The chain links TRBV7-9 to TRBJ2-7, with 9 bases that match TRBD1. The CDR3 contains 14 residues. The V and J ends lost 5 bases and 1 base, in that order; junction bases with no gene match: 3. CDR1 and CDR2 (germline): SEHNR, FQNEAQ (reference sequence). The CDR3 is CASSTDRGSYEQYF. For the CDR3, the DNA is TGTGCCAGCAGCACGGACAGGGGATCCTACGAGCAGTACTTC. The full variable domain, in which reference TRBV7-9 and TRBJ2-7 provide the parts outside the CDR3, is DTGVSQNPRHKITKRGQNVTFRCDPISEHNRLYWYRQTLGQGPEFLTYFQNEAQLEKSRLLSDRFSAERPKGSFSTLEIQRTEQGDSAMYLCASSTDRGSYEQYFGPGTRLTVT.

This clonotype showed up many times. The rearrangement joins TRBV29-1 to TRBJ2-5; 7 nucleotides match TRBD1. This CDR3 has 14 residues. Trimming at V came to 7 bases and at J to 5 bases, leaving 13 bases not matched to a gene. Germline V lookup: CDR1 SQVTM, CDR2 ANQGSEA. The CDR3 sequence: CSAETTGYAETQYF. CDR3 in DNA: TGCAGCGCGGAGACGACAGGGTATGCGGAGACCCAGTACTTC.

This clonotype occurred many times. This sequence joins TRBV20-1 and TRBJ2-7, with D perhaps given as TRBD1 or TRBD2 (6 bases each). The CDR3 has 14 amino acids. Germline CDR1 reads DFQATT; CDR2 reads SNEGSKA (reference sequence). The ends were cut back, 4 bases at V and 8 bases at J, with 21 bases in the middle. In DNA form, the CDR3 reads TGCAGTGCTATGAGACAGGAGGGCAGGGGTAAGCAGTACTTC. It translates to CSAMRQEGRGKQYF.

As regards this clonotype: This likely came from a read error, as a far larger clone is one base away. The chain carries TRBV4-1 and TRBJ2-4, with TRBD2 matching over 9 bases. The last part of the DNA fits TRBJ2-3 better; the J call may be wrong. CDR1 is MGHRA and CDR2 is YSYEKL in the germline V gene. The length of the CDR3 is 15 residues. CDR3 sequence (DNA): TGCGCCAGCAGCCATGGTCTGGCGGGAGGGGATACGCAGTATTTT. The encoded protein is CASSHGLAGGDTQYF.

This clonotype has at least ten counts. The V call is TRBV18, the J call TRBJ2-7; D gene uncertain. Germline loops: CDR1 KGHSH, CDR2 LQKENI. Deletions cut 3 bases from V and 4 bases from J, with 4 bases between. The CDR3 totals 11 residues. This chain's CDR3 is CASSPEYEQYF. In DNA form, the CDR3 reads TGTGCCAGCTCACCCGAGTACGAGCAGTACTTC.

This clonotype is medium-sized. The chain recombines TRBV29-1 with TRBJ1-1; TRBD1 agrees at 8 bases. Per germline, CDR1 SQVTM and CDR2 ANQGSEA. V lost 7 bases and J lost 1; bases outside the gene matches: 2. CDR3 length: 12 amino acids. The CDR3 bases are TGCAGCGCCGGGACAGGGAACACTGAAGCTTTCTTT. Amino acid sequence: CSAGTGNTEAFF.

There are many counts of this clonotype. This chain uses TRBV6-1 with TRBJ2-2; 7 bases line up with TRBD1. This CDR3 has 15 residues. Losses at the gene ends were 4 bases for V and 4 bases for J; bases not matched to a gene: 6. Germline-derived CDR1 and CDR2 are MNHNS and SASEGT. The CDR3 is CASSVTGVPTGELFF. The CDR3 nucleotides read TGTGCCAGCAGTGTAACAGGGGTACCCACCGGGGAGCTGTTTTTT.

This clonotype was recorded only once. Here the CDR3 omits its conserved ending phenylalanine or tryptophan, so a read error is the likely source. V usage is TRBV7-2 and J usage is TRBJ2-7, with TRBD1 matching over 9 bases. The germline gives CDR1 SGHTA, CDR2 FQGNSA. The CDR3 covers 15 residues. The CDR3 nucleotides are TGCGCCAGCAGCTTATACGGAGGACAGGGGTACGAGCAGTACATC. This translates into CASSLYGGQGYEQYI.